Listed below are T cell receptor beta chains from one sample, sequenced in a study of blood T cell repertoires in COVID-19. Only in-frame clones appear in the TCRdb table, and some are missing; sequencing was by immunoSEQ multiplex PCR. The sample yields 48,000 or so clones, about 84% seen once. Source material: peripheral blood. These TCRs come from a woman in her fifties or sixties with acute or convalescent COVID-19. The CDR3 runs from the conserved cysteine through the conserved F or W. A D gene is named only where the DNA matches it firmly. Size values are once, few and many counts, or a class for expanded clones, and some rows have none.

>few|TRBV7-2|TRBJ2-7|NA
TGTGCCAGCAGCTTAGAACACAGATCCTACGAGCAGTACTTC
CASSLEHRSYEQYF
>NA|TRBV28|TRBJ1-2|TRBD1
TGTGCCAGCAGTTGGGGACAGGATAACTATGGCTACACCTTC
CASSWGQDNYGYTF
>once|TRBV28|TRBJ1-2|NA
TGTGCCAGCAGGAGGGACTGGAGGGTTGGCTACACCTTC
CASRRDWRVGYTF
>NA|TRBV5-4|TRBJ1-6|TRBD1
TGTGCCAGCAGCCCCATCCAAACGTCGGACAGGGGGAATTCACCCCTCCACTTT
CASSPIQTSDRGNSPLHF
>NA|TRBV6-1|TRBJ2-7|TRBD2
TGTGCCAGCAGTGAAGTAGCGGGGCACTCCTACGAGCAGTACTTC
CASSEVAGHSYEQYF
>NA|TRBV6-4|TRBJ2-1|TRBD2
TGTGCCAGCACCTTTTTATTAGCGGGATCGAGCTCCTACAATGAGCAGTTCTTC
CASTFLLAGSSSYNEQFF
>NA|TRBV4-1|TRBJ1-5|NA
TGCGCCAGCAGCCAAGTCAGGGCCAGGCATCAGCCCCAGCATTTT
CASSQVRARHQPQHF
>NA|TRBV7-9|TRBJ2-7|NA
TGTGCCAGCAGCTTAGTGGGTCAGGGGAACCCCTACGAGCAGTACTTC
CASSLVGQGNPYEQYF
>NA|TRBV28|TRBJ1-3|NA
TGTGCCAGCAGTTTGGGGAGATCTGGAAACACCATATATTTT
CASSLGRSGNTIYF
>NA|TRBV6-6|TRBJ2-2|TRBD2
TGTGCCAGCAGCTATGGGTTAGCGGGGACCGGGGAGCTGTTTTTT
CASSYGLAGTGELFF
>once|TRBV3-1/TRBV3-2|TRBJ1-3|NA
TGTGCCAGCAGTCAGGGTTGGAACACCATATATTTT
CASSQGWNTIYF
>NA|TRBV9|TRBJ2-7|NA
TGTGCCAGCAACGAAGGGGGTGCCTACGAGCAGTACTTC
CASNEGGAYEQYF
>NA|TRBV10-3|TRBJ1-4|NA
TGTGCCATCAGTGAGAAAGGGAGGGATGAAAAACTGTTTTTT
CAISEKGRDEKLFF
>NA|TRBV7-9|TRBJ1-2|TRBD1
TGTGCCAGCACTCGGACAGGGGGTGACCCCTATGGCTACACCTTC
CASTRTGGDPYGYTF
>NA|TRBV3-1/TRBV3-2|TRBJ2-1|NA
TGTGCCAGCAGCCAAGAAGGAGGTTTTAGGAATGAGCAGTTCTTC
CASSQEGGFRNEQFF
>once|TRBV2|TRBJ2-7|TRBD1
TGTGCCAGCACCACAGGGGGAAGGCCCTACGAGCAGTACTTC
CASTTGGRPYEQYF
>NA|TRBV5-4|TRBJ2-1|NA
TGTGCCAGCAGCTTACGGGGGAAGTACAATGAGCAGTTCTTC
CASSLRGKYNEQFF
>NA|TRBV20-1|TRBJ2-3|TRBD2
TGCAGTGCTAGTACCCCGGCGGGAGCTTTAGATACGCAGTATTTT
CSASTPAGALDTQYF
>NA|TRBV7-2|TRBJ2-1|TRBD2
TGTGCCAGCAGTTCCACCGGCGGGGGTGAGCAGTTCTTC
CASSSTGGGEQFF
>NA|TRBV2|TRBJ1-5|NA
TGTGCCAGTGACACGCAGTATAGCAATCAGCCCCAGCATTTT
CASDTQYSNQPQHF
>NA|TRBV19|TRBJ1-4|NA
TGTGCCAGTAGTAGCAGGACGGGGAATGAAAAACTGTTTTTT
CASSSRTGNEKLFF
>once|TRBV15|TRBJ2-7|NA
TGTGCCACCAGCAGAGATCTTAATAGCCTCTACGAGCAGTACTTC
CATSRDLNSLYEQYF
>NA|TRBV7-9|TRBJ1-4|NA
TGTGCCAGCAGCAAACAGGGAGAAAAACTGTTTTTT
CASSKQGEKLFF
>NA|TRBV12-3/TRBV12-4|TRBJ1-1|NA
TGTGCCAGCAGTTCAGGTGTGAACACTGAAGCTTTCTTT
CASSSGVNTEAFF
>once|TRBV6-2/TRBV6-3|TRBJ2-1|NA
TGTGCCAGCAGTTACAATGACGGGAGCTTCTCCTACAATGAGCAGTTCTTC
CASSYNDGSFSYNEQFF
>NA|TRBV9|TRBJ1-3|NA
TGTGCCAGCAGCGTGGGACCGAGGGGGAGCTCTGGAAACACCATATATTTT
CASSVGPRGSSGNTIYF
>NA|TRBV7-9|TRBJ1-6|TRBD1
TGTGCCAGCAGCACCCTAGCACAGGGGATCGGTTCACCCCTCCACTTT
CASSTLAQGIGSPLHF
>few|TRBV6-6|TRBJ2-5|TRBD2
TGTGCCAGCAGACCTGGACTAGCGGGAGTAGAGACCCAGTACTTC
CASRPGLAGVETQYF
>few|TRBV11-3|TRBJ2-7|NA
TGTGCCAGGCTAGCTTCGGAGTACTTC
CARLASEYF
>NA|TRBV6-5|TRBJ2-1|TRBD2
TGTGCCAGCAGTTACACCGGGAGGGCCGGCGGTGAGCAGTTCTTC
CASSYTGRAGGEQFF
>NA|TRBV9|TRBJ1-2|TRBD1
TGTGCCAGCAGCGTAGAGGTGAATGTACAGGGGCGGAGGGGCTACACCTTC
CASSVEVNVQGRRGYTF
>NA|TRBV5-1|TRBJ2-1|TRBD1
TGCGCCAGCAGCTCGGGACAGCCTTTGGGGAATGAGCAGTTCTTC
CASSSGQPLGNEQFF
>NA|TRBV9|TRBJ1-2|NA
TGTGCCAGCAGCGGACATAACTATGGCTACACCTTC
CASSGHNYGYTF
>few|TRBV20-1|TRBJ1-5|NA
TGCAGTGCTATAGGGTCGGCAGGGAAGCATTTT
CSAIGSAGKHF
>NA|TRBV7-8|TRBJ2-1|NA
TGTGCCAGCAGCTCCCCAGGGTACAATGAGCAGTTCTTC
CASSSPGYNEQFF